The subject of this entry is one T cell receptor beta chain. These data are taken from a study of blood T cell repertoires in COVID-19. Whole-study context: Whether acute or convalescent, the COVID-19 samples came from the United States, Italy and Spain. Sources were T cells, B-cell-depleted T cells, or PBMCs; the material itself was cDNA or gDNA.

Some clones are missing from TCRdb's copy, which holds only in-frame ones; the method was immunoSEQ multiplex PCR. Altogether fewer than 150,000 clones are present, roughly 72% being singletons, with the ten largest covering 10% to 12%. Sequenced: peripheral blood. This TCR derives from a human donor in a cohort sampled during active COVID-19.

The CDR3 DNA follows: TGCGCCAGCAGCTTGAGTTGGAGCACTGAAGCTTTCTTT. Translating gives CASSLSWSTEAFF. V gene TRBV5-1 combines with J gene TRBJ1-1, with unresolved D. Germline-derived CDR1 and CDR2 are SGHRS and YFSETQ. The V gene lost 1 base and the J gene lost 4 bases, with 8 bases spanning the gap. This CDR3 has 13 amino acids.